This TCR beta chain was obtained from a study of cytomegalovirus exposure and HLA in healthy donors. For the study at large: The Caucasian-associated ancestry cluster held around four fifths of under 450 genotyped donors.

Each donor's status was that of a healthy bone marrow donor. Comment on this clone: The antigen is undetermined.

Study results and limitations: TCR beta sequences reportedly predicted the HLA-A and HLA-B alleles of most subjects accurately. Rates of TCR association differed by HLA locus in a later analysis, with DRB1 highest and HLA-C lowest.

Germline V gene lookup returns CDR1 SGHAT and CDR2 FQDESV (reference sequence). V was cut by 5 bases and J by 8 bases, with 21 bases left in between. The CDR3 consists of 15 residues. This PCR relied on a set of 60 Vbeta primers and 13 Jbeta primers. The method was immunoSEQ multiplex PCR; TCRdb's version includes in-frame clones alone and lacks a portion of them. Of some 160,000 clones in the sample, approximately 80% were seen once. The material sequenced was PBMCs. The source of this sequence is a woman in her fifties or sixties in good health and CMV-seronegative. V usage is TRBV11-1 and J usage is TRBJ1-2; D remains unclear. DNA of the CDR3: TGTGCCAGCAGCCCCGACCCCGAGGCCCGGAAGGGCTACACCTTC. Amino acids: CASSPDPEARKGYTF.